These 11 T cell receptor beta chains were all obtained from the same sample, sequenced in a study of blood T cell repertoires in COVID-19. The data were produced by immunoSEQ multiplex PCR, yet TCRdb's version contains in-frame clones alone and is incomplete. The table lists over 350,000 clones, more than 85% of them singletons. Sequencing was done on a sample of PBMCs or T cells enriched from blood (not recorded which). Receptor source: a middle-aged woman who had been exposed to COVID-19.

The chain links TRBV5-1 to TRBJ2-3; 7 nucleotides align to TRBD1. The germline CDR1 and CDR2 sequences are SGHRS and YFSETQ. Losses at the gene ends were 4 bases for V and 4 bases for J; bases not matched to a gene: 9. The CDR3 is made up of 15 amino acids. The CDR3 spells CASSPDRALPDTQYF. The CDR3 DNA sequence: TGCGCCAGCAGCCCTGACAGGGCACTCCCAGATACGCAGTATTTT.

The chain employs TRBV7-2 and TRBJ1-2, with D hard to call. The length of the CDR3 is 11 residues. Trimming stripped 5 bases from V and 3 bases from J, with 4 bases between. Germline CDR1 and CDR2: SGHTA and FQGNSA. The CDR3 sequence: CASSRDYGYTF. CDR3 DNA: TGTGCCAGCAGCCGGGACTATGGCTACACCTTC.

The rearrangement links TRBV2 to TRBJ2-1, with TRBD1 identical over 9 bases. The CDR3 spans 16 residues. Germline CDR1 is SNHLY and CDR2 is FYNNEI. V dropped 2 bases and J dropped 9; count of bases not matched to a gene: 11. The DNA of the CDR3 is TGTGCCAGCAGTGAATGGGGGACAGGGAATAGAGGTGAGCAGTTCTTC. Its translation is CASSEWGTGNRGEQFF.

In regard to this clone: A read error may produce the germline difference seen at one junction end. The gene calls are TRBV27 and TRBJ2-1; 7 nucleotides match TRBD1. Germline loops: CDR1 MNHEY, CDR2 SMNVEV (reference sequence). The CDR3 loop spans 14 amino acids. The CDR3 protein is CASSRGSEGAHRIF. The CDR3, as DNA: TGTGCCAGCAGTAGGGGGTCCGAGGGGGCTCATCGGATCTTC.

The chain links TRBV19 to TRBJ2-2, with 8 bases matching TRBD1. With 3 bases clipped from V and 5 bases from J, the junction kept 2 bases outside the gene matches. The CDR3 sequence is 14 residues long. Germline loops: CDR1 LNHDA, CDR2 SQIVND (reference sequence). DNA of the CDR3: TGTGCCAGTAGTATGACAGGGGAGACCGGGGAGCTGTTTTTT. Its protein is CASSMTGETGELFF.

This clone appeared once. J is TRBJ1-2 and V is TRBV4-1; D is undetermined. Germline V gene lookup returns CDR1 MGHRA and CDR2 YSYEKL. The CDR3 is 16 residues long. V was clipped by 1 base and J by 8 bases, with 20 bases between them. CDR3 residues: CASSQVGREIGRGYTF. The CDR3, as DNA: TGCGCCAGCAGCCAAGTAGGACGGGAAATCGGTAGGGGCTACACCTTC.

The gene calls are TRBV24-1 and TRBJ2-1; the match to TRBD2 covers 9 bases. This CDR3 region has 16 residues. V lost 9 bases and J lost 6; bases outside the gene matches: 14. CDR1 KGHDR and CDR2 SFDVKD come from the germline V gene. The chain's CDR3 is CATGRAGGTAVNEQFF. Written as DNA, the CDR3 is TGTGCCACCGGCAGAGCGGGAGGTACCGCGGTCAATGAGCAGTTCTTC.

The V call is TRBV18, the J call TRBJ2-5; 13 bases map to TRBD2. Germline V gene sequence: CDR1 KGHSH, CDR2 LQKENI. The CDR3 runs to 19 residues. V lost 3 bases and J lost 3; bases outside the gene matches: 13. This chain's CDR3 is CASSPRTSGRVGMEETQYF. DNA for the CDR3: TGTGCCAGCTCACCCAGGACTAGCGGGAGAGTCGGGATGGAAGAGACCCAGTACTTC. The complete variable domain, with remaining parts taken from reference TRBV18 and TRBJ2-5, reads NAGVMQNPRHLVRRRGQEARLRCSPMKGHSHVYWYRQLPEEGLKFMVYLQKENIIDESGMPKERFSAEFPKEGPSILRIQQVVRGDSAAYFCASSPRTSGRVGMEETQYFGPGTRLLVL.

The rearrangement joins TRBV12-5 to TRBJ2-7; the D gene is possibly TRBD2 (5 bases). The CDR3 is made up of 13 amino acids. CDR1 is LGHNT, CDR2 FRNRAP, per germline. The ends were cut back, 2 bases at V and 7 bases at J, with 12 bases in the middle. Here the CDR3 reads CASGLPTRGEQYF. In DNA form, the CDR3 reads TGTGCTAGTGGTTTGCCAACCCGGGGAGAGCAGTACTTC.

The CDR3 loop reads CASTQVVQGPKFELFF. The CDR3 region has the DNA TGTGCCAGCACCCAGGTCGTACAGGGACCAAAATTCGAACTGTTTTTT. The chain uses TRBV6-6 and TRBJ1-4; D possibly corresponds to TRBD1 (6 bases). This CDR3 has 16 amino acids. Germline V gives CDR1 MNHNY, CDR2 SVGAGI (reference sequence). The V end was cut by 7 bases, the J end by 12 bases, with 27 bases between.

CDR3 protein: CASSQGGPGTGELFF. Written as DNA, the CDR3 is TGCGCCAGCAGCCAAGGAGGGCCGGGCACCGGGGAGCTGTTTTTT. This chain uses TRBV4-3 with TRBJ2-2; D is perhaps TRBD2 (5 bases). The CDR3 covers 15 residues. Looked up from germline, CDR1 is LGHNA and CDR2 is YSLEER. Between the trimmed V and J ends, which lost 1 base and 4 bases, there was a span of 10 bases.